A selection of T cell receptor beta chains follows, all from one sample in a study of human T cells and chemical hapten exposure. TCRdb itself ran the 5' RACE reads through MiXCR, one entry per CDR3 protein. The table has around 80,000 distinct CDR3 sequences, less than 20% seen once. The receptors shown here come from a female donor in good health. Both conserved end residues are part of each CDR3. A D gene is named only where the DNA matches it firmly. For some rows the clone size is stated as once, few or many, or as a class when expanded; others skip it.

15	TRBV7-6	.	TRBJ1-4	.	TGTGCCAGCAGCTTACGTGGGGGCGGTAATGAAAAACTGTTTTTT	CASSLRGGGNEKLFF
14	TRBV30	.	TRBJ1-1	few	TGTGCCTGGGCTAGGGGGACGGGGAACACTGAAGCTTTCTTT	CAWARGTGNTEAFF
12	TRBV5-4	.	TRBJ2-3	few	TGTGCCAGCAGCCCCTACAAGGATACGCAGTATTTT	CASSPYKDTQYF
15	TRBV4-3	.	TRBJ2-3	.	TGCGCCAGCAGCCAAGGGCCCGGCCGCACAGATACGCAGTATTTT	CASSQGPGRTDTQYF
16	TRBV3-1	.	TRBJ2-5	medium-sized	TGTGCCAGCAGCCAGAGTTGGGGGGCCTTGGGAGAGACCCAGTACTTC	CASSQSWGALGETQYF
15	TRBV28	TRBD1	TRBJ2-7	few	TGTGCCAGCAGTTCGACCGGGACAGCGCTTAGTTTGCAGTACTTC	CASSSTGTALSLQYF
17	TRBV6-6	TRBD2	TRBJ2-6	.	TGTGCCAGCGGAGGGCTAGCGGGGATCTCTGGGGCCAACGTCCTGACTTTC	CASGGLAGISGANVLTF
16	TRBV7-8	TRBD2	TRBJ2-5	few	TGTGCCAGCAGCATCGGGACTAGCGGGATTCAAGAGACCCAGTACTTC	CASSIGTSGIQETQYF
11	TRBV12-3/TRBV12-4	.	TRBJ2-1	.	TGTGCCACCCTAACAGACAATGAGCAGTTCTTC	CATLTDNEQFF
15	TRBV5-1	.	TRBJ1-5	many	TGCGCCAGCAGCTTGCAGGGGTATAGCAATCAGCCCCAGCATTTT	CASSLQGYSNQPQHF
15	TRBV20-1	TRBD2	TRBJ2-3	few	TGCAGTGCTAGGACTAGCGGGGCTAGCACAGATACGCAGTATTTT	CSARTSGASTDTQYF
12	TRBV3-1	.	TRBJ1-1	.	TGTGCCAGCAGCCAAGGACGGATTGAAGCTTTCTTT	CASSQGRIEAFF
17	TRBV16	.	TRBJ1-4	.	TGTGCCAGCAGCCCTCCGGACTTTCGAAGGGCTAATGAAAAACTGTTTTTT	CASSPPDFRRANEKLFF
13	TRBV7-7	TRBD1	TRBJ1-1	.	TGTGCCAGCAGCTGGGACAGGAACACTGAAGCTTTCTTT	CASSWDRNTEAFF
15	TRBV7-2	TRBD1	TRBJ1-2	.	TGTGCCAGCAGCCCCCCGGGACAGGGAATCTATGGCTACACCTTC	CASSPPGQGIYGYTF
14	TRBV25-1	TRBD1	TRBJ1-1	many	TGTGCCAGCAGTGAACCGACAGGGGCGGCTGAAGCTTTCTTT	CASSEPTGAAEAFF
14	TRBV7-2	.	TRBJ1-1	.	TGTGCCAGCAGCTCCCGTCCATGGAACACTGAAGCTTTCTTT	CASSSRPWNTEAFF
15	TRBV6-2/TRBV6-3	.	TRBJ1-1	many	TGTGCCAGCAGTTATTCGACCGAGGGAGGCTCTGAAGCTTTCTTT	CASSYSTEGGSEAFF
15	TRBV6-5	.	TRBJ1-5	.	TGTGCCAGCAGCCCCGGTAGGGTTGGCAATCAGCCCCAGCATTTT	CASSPGRVGNQPQHF
15	TRBV6-2/TRBV6-3	TRBD2	TRBJ2-7	.	TGTGCCAGCAGTTACCTAGCGGGAGCCTTAGGAGAGCAGTACTTC	CASSYLAGALGEQYF
16	TRBV3-1	.	TRBJ1-1	once	TGTGCCAGCAGCCAAGGACTCCAGGTGGTGAACACTGAAGCTTTCTTT	CASSQGLQVVNTEAFF
12	TRBV5-1	TRBD2	TRBJ2-7	few	TGCGCCTCCTCCGCTAGCGGCCACGAGCAGTACTTC	CASSASGHEQYF
16	TRBV7-2	TRBD1	TRBJ2-3	.	TGTGCCAGCAGCTTAGGAGGGGGCCCTTACACAGATACGCAGTATTTT	CASSLGGGPYTDTQYF
12	TRBV20-1	.	TRBJ2-1	.	TGCAGTGCTCCCCTCGCGGGCCATGAGCAGTTCTTC	CSAPLAGHEQFF
12	TRBV5-4	TRBD2	TRBJ2-7	few	TGTGCCAGCAGCTTGGAGGACCTGGGACTAGCGTTC	CASSLEDLGLAF
15	TRBV3-1	TRBD1	TRBJ1-6	.	TGTGCCAGCAGCCAAGGAGGGACAGGGAATTCACCCCTCCACTTT	CASSQGGTGNSPLHF
13	TRBV7-2	.	TRBJ1-5	.	TGTGCCAGCAGCTGGGGGCTGAATCAGCCCCAGCATTTT	CASSWGLNQPQHF
14	TRBV6-5	TRBD2	TRBJ2-7	few	TGTGCCAGCAGGGATCCGGGGGGGCGCGATCAGCAGTACTTC	CASRDPGGRDQQYF
13	TRBV3-1	.	TRBJ1-1	.	TGTGCCAGCAGCCCTGGGGCGGAGACTGAAGCTTTCTTT	CASSPGAETEAFF
13	TRBV5-1	.	TRBJ2-7	.	TGCGCCAGCAGTCGGACGGGAGACTACGAGCAGTACTTC	CASSRTGDYEQYF
13	TRBV29-1	.	TRBJ2-3	.	TGCAGCGTTCGTCGGACGAGCACAGATACGCAGTATTTT	CSVRRTSTDTQYF
15	TRBV6-1	.	TRBJ1-1	few	TGTGCCAGCAGTGACGAGTTGATGGGCCGAAGTGAAGCTTTCTTT	CASSDELMGRSEAFF
14	TRBV10-3	.	TRBJ2-5	few	TGTGCCATCAGTGGCGGCCGACGACTGGAGACCCAGTACTTC	CAISGGRRLETQYF
16	TRBV21-1	.	TRBJ1-5	few	TGTGCCAGCAGCACCCAATCCGGGACAGGGGCCCAGCCCCAGCATTTT	CASSTQSGTGAQPQHF
16	TRBV18	.	TRBJ2-2	.	TGTGCCAGCTCACTATCGACAGGCTCGAACACCGGGGAGCTGTTTTTT	CASSLSTGSNTGELFF
13	TRBV4-3	.	TRBJ2-1	.	TGCGCCAGCAGCCAAGATTTAGAGAATGAGCAGTTCTTC	CASSQDLENEQFF
19	TRBV19	.	TRBJ2-1	.	TGTGCCAGTAGTAAAGGGTTAAGGAGTGGGGGGCTGTCCTACAATGAGCAGTTCTTC	CASSKGLRSGGLSYNEQFF
15	TRBV28	.	TRBJ2-3	.	TGTGCCAGCAGTTTGTCCTCCACCCTCACAGATACGCAGTATTTT	CASSLSSTLTDTQYF
14	TRBV2	TRBD2	TRBJ2-5	few	TGTGCCAGCAGACTAGCGGGAGTCAGGGAGACCCAGTACTTC	CASRLAGVRETQYF
16	TRBV5-1	.	TRBJ2-3	.	TGCGCCAGCAGCTTGGAGGGGGACCAACCCACAGATACGCAGTATTTT	CASSLEGDQPTDTQYF
14	TRBV7-6	.	TRBJ1-3	.	TGTGCCAGCAGCTTAATTGGGGCTGGAAACACCATATATTTT	CASSLIGAGNTIYF
17	TRBV7-2	TRBD2	TRBJ2-7	.	TGTGCCAGCAGCTTTGCTAGCGGGAGGGCCACAAGCTACGAGCAGTACTTC	CASSFASGRATSYEQYF
15	TRBV20-1	TRBD1	TRBJ1-6	few	TGCAGTGCTAGAACAGGGGGCGAGGGTAATTCACCCCTCCACTTT	CSARTGGEGNSPLHF
14	TRBV7-8	.	TRBJ2-3	few	TGTGCCAGCAGCTTAAGACAGAGCACAGATACGCAGTATTTT	CASSLRQSTDTQYF
16	TRBV12-3/TRBV12-4	TRBD2	TRBJ2-7	.	TGTGCCAGCAGCCCCTTACTAGCGGGGTTCCTCTACGAGCAGTACTTC	CASSPLLAGFLYEQYF
14	TRBV7-2	.	TRBJ2-7	.	TGTGCCAGCGGAAGGGGGTCCCACGGGACCGAGCAGTACTTC	CASGRGSHGTEQYF
15	TRBV18	.	TRBJ1-2	.	TGTGCCAGCTCACCACCGGGGCAGACAGGCTATGGCTACACCTTC	CASSPPGQTGYGYTF
13	TRBV14	.	TRBJ1-1	.	TGTGCCAGCAGCCAGCCAGGGAGCACTGAAGCTTTCTTT	CASSQPGSTEAFF
16	TRBV7-9	.	TRBJ2-6	few	TGTGCCAGCAGCTTAGGGTCCCCCTCTGGGGCCAACGTCCTGACTTTC	CASSLGSPSGANVLTF
14	TRBV12-3/TRBV12-4	.	TRBJ1-2	.	TGTGCCAGCAGTCCGCCAGGCGGGGGGTCTGGCTACACCTTC	CASSPPGGGSGYTF
14	TRBV2	TRBD2	TRBJ2-7	few	TGTGCCAGCAGGGGACTAGCGGGAGTTTCAGAGCAGTACTTC	CASRGLAGVSEQYF
15	TRBV6-6	TRBD1	TRBJ1-3	few	TGTGCCAGCAGGGACACACGGACAGGAGGAAACACCATATATTTT	CASRDTRTGGNTIYF
14	TRBV29-1	.	TRBJ2-1	.	TGCAGCGTTGCAGCCGGGAGTTCCTACAATGAGCAGTTCTTC	CSVAAGSSYNEQFF
17	TRBV20-1	TRBD2	TRBJ2-1	few	TGCAGTGCCAAACTAGCGGGAGGCTACGTGATCTACAATGAGCAGTTCTTC	CSAKLAGGYVIYNEQFF